This TCR beta chain was documented in a study of cytomegalovirus exposure and HLA in healthy donors. Overall study findings and caveats: The listing of about 150 TCR beta chains classed them as cytomegalovirus-associated.

The PCR made use of 60 Vbeta and 13 Jbeta primers. The table came from immunoSEQ multiplex PCR; TCRdb's copy has only in-frame clones and leaves some out. The table has about 65,000 clones, roughly 80% seen once. Details on this clone: The target antigen is unknown.

Sequenced sample: PBMCs. The TCR originated in a girl between 5 and 17 years old in good health and CMV-seropositive.

The chain's CDR3 is CASSPQGTPYEQYF. The CDR3 DNA reads TGTGCCAGCAGCCCGCAGGGGACGCCCTACGAGCAGTACTTC. The chain couples TRBV27 to TRBJ2-7; D might be TRBD1 (6 bases). The CDR3 length is 14 residues. V lost 6 bases and J 2 bases, leaving 14 bases between the germline ends. The germline V gene has CDR1 MNHEY and CDR2 SMNVEV (reference sequence).